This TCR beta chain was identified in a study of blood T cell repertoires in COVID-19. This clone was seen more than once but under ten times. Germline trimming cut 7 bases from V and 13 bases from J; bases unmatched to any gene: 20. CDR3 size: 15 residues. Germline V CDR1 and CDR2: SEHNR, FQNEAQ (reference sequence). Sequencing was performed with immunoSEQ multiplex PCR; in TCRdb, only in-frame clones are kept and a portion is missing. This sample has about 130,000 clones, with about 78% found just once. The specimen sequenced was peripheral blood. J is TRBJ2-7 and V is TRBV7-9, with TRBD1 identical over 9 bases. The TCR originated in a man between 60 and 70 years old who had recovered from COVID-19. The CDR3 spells CASIKAGDREWVPYF. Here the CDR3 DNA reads TGTGCCAGCATCAAAGCAGGGGACAGGGAGTGGGTCCCATACTTC.